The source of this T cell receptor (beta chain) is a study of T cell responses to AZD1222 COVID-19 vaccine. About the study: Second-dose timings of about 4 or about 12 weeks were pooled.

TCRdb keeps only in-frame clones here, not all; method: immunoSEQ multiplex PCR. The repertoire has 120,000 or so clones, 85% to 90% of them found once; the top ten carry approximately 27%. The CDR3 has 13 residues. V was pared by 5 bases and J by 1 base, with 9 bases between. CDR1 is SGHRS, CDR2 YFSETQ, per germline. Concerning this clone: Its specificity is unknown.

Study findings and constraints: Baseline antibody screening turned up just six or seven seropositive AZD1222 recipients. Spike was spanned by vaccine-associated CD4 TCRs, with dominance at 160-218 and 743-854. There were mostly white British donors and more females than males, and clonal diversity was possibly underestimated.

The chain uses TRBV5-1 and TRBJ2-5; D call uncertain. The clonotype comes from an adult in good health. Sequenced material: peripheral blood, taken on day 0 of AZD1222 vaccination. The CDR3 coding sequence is TGCGCCAGCAGGTCGCAGCCCCAAGAGACCCAGTACTTC. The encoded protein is CASRSQPQETQYF. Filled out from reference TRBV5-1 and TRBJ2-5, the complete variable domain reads KAGVTQTPRYLIKTRGQQVTLSCSPISGHRSVSWYQQTPGQGLQFLFEYFSETQRNKGNFPGRFSGRQFSNSRSEMNVSTLELGDSALYLCASRSQPQETQYFGPGTRLLVL.